This T cell receptor (beta chain) was obtained from a study of shared clonotypes between healthy human individuals. Approximately 210 ng DNA, 25,000 to 30,000 T cell genomes, went into each sorted-subset replicate PCR. The table came from immunoSEQ multiplex PCR; TCRdb's copy has only in-frame clones and leaves some out. The sample carries over 950,000 clones, approximately 80% recorded once. Trimming removed 7 bases at V and 4 bases at J, with 18 bases between. The V gene's germline CDR1 is SNHLY and CDR2 FYNNEI. The CDR3 has 15 residues. The donor population consisted of healthy HIV-negative adults with no recent acute infections or vaccinations. This clone was seen a single time. The antigen is undetermined. Study results and caveats: Blood was the only sampled material, and tissue repertoires likely differ. Naive CD4 clonotypes overlapped across a handful of donors at approximately 4.5%.

The clonotype was recovered from a man in his late teens or twenties in good health. Some clones in this sample may be carry-over from other donors' samples. The sequencing input was memory CD4+ T cells from PBMCs. Subset: CD45RA-negative fraction. The V gene is TRBV2, the J gene TRBJ2-3; the D call may be TRBD1 or TRBD2 (5 bases each). The CDR3 nucleotides read TGTGCCAGCAAGACCCAGGTCCTGGGGGCAGATACGCAGTATTTT. Translation: CASKTQVLGADTQYF.